This T cell receptor (beta chain) was sequenced in a study of T cell changes during pregnancy in multiple sclerosis. This CDR3 is 13 amino acids long. From germline, CDR1 is LNHDA and CDR2 SQIVND (reference sequence). Trimming cost V 5 bases and J 4 bases, with 10 bases left between them. TCRdb keeps only in-frame clones here, not all; method: immunoSEQ multiplex PCR. Altogether fewer than 75,000 clones are present, about 91% being singletons, with the ten largest covering around 3.5%. The clonotype was recovered from a female donor in good health, enrolled as a control in a pregnancy study. Here the sequenced sample was peripheral blood, taken after pregnancy. V gene TRBV19 combines with J gene TRBJ2-3; D may be TRBD1 (5 bases). The CDR3, as DNA: TGTGCCAGTAGTCTCTTCAGGGCAGATACGCAGTATTTT. This translates into CASSLFRADTQYF.